This passage covers 2 T cell receptor beta chains from one sample sequenced in a study of blood T cell repertoires in COVID-19. The data were produced by immunoSEQ multiplex PCR, yet TCRdb's version contains in-frame clones alone and is incomplete. The sample comprises about 70,000 clones, roughly 80% of which are singletons, and around a sixth rests with the top ten. The material sequenced was peripheral blood. The source is a man between 65 and 80 years old who had recovered from COVID-19.

The chain combines TRBV6-2 or TRBV6-3 with TRBJ2-7; 9 positions agree with TRBD2. Losses at the gene ends were 2 bases for V and 2 bases for J; bases not matched to a gene: 19. This CDR3 is built from 20 residues. Germline-derived CDR1 and CDR2 are MNHEY and SVGEGT. The CDR3 sequence: CASSYPTKGALASGAYEQYF. CDR3 nucleotide sequence: TGTGCCAGCAGTTACCCAACGAAGGGGGCCCTGGCTAGCGGGGCCTACGAGCAGTACTTC.

The chain joins TRBV11-2 to TRBJ1-6; D not certain. This CDR3 contains 16 residues. The ends were cut back, 1 base at V and 3 bases at J, with 10 bases in the middle. Germline values: CDR1 SGHAT, CDR2 FQNNGV. Here the CDR3 reads CASSLGQEFYNSPLHF. The DNA of the CDR3 is TGTGCCAGCAGCTTAGGGCAGGAATTCTATAATTCACCCCTCCACTTT.